Included here is one TCR beta chain sequence, with context. The antigen is unknown. The data were obtained in a study of shared clonotypes between healthy human individuals. At the level of the study: CD4 naive and memory got three plates each, CD8 naive two, CD8 memory one.

Regarding the study as a whole: What limited the represented genetic and exposure-history diversity was the small number of donors.

Only in-frame clones appear in the TCRdb table, and some are missing; sequencing was by immunoSEQ multiplex PCR. The sample carries roughly 2 million clones, roughly 94% recorded once. This CDR3 contains 14 residues. CDR1 and CDR2 (germline): GTSNPN, SVGIG (reference sequence). V gave up 0 bases and J gave up 6 bases, with 15 bases separating them. CD45RO-negative cells were positively selected for CCR7, leaving out terminally differentiated effector memory CD45RA+ cells. The donors were adults (healthy and HIV-negative) with no recent acute infections or vaccinations. The V gene is TRBV30, the J gene TRBJ2-7; TRBD2 might be the D (6 bases). Input material: naive CD8+ T cells sorted from blood. This clonotype originated in a man between 18 and 35 years old in good health. CDR3 nucleotides: TGTGCCTGGAGTGTAGGGGCCGAGGGAGGCGAGCAGTACTTC. This sequence encodes CAWSVGAEGGEQYF.